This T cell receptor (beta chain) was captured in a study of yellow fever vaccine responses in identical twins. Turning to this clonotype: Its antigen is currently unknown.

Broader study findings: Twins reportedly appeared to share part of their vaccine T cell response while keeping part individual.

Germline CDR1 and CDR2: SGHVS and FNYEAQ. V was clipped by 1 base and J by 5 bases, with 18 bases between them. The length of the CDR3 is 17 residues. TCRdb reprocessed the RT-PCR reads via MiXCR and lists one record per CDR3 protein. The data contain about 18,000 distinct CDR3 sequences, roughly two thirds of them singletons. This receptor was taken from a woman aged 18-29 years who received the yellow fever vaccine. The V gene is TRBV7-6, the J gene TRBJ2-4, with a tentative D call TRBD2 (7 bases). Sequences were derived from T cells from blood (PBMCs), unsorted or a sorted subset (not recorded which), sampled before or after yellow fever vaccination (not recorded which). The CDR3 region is CASSLGPWGGQENIQYF. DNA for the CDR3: TGTGCCAGCAGCTTAGGGCCTTGGGGGGGGCAAGAAAACATTCAGTACTTC.